Listed below are T cell receptor beta chains from one sample, sequenced in a study of cytomegalovirus exposure and HLA in healthy donors. Assay used: immunoSEQ multiplex PCR; TCRdb lists only in-frame clones, some missing. This sample has approximately 170,000 clones, with about three quarters found just once. Sequenced material: PBMCs. All receptors derive from a woman aged 40-49 years in good health and CMV-seropositive. Both conserved end residues are part of each CDR3. A D gene is named only where the DNA matches it firmly. Rows give clone size only sometimes, using once, few, many, or a class for an expanded clone.

j_gene	d_gene	v_gene	abundance	CDR3aa	CDR3nt
TRBJ1-2	NA	TRBV5-6	NA	CASSFVRGSYYGYTF	TGTGCCAGCAGCTTTGTAAGGGGGAGTTATTATGGCTACACCTTC
TRBJ1-4	NA	TRBV7-9	NA	CASSFTGQFNEKLFF	TGTGCCAGCAGCTTTACCGGACAGTTTAATGAAAAACTGTTTTTT
TRBJ1-2	NA	TRBV23-1	NA	CASSRETEYGYTF	TGCGCCAGCAGCCGCGAGACAGAATATGGCTACACCTTC
TRBJ1-2	NA	TRBV4-1	NA	CASRGHPTGGYTF	TGCGCCAGCCGGGGACACCCGACGGGTGGCTACACCTTC
TRBJ1-2	NA	TRBV7-9	NA	CASSLNTPYGYTF	TGTGCCAGCAGCTTAAACACCCCCTATGGCTACACCTTC
TRBJ1-2	NA	TRBV18	NA	CASSSDRSNYGYTF	TGTGCCAGCTCATCGGACAGATCTAACTATGGCTACACCTTC
TRBJ2-5	TRBD1	TRBV7-2	few	CASRQARGLQTGETQYF	TGTGCCAGCAGACAAGCCAGGGGGCTCCAGACGGGAGAGACCCAGTACTTC
TRBJ1-2	TRBD1	TRBV2	NA	CASRGVGTGINGYTF	TGTGCCAGCAGAGGCGTAGGGACAGGTATAAATGGCTACACCTTC
TRBJ2-3	TRBD2	TRBV29-1	NA	CSAGPGGEGDTQYF	TGCAGCGCCGGCCCCGGGGGGGAAGGGGATACGCAGTATTTT
TRBJ2-2	NA	TRBV7-9	NA	CASSLYRGANTGELFF	TGTGCCAGCAGCTTATACCGGGGGGCCAACACCGGGGAGCTGTTTTTT
TRBJ1-1	NA	TRBV6-5	NA	CASLDRLNTEAFF	TGTGCCAGCCTAGACAGGTTGAACACTGAAGCTTTCTTT
TRBJ2-2	NA	TRBV15	NA	CATSRERMAETGELFF	TGTGCCACCAGCAGAGAAAGAATGGCGGAAACCGGGGAGCTGTTTTTT
TRBJ2-7	TRBD2	TRBV28	once	CASRVTSGVSYEQYF	TGTGCCAGCAGGGTGACTAGCGGGGTTTCGTACGAGCAGTACTTC
TRBJ2-5	NA	TRBV11-2	few	CASSLGVREKETQYF	TGTGCCAGCAGCTTAGGTGTCAGGGAAAAAGAGACCCAGTACTTC
TRBJ1-1	TRBD1	TRBV19	NA	CASSLDRGQTEAFF	TGTGCCAGTAGCCTCGACAGGGGGCAAACTGAAGCTTTCTTT
TRBJ1-2	NA	TRBV28	NA	CASGGGINYGYTF	TGTGCCAGCGGGGGGGGGATCAACTATGGCTACACCTTC
TRBJ1-6	NA	TRBV5-6	once	CASSLSGGNNSPLHF	TGTGCCAGCAGCTTGAGTGGGGGGAATAATTCACCCCTCCACTTT
TRBJ2-5	TRBD2	TRBV23-1	NA	CASRGDPETQYF	TGCGCCAGCCGGGGGGACCCAGAGACCCAGTACTTC
TRBJ2-1	NA	TRBV27	few	CASSLSWVGTSNEQFF	TGTGCCAGCAGTTTATCATGGGTAGGGACATCCAATGAGCAGTTCTTC
TRBJ1-2	TRBD1	TRBV19	NA	CASTGTGGSSRYGYTF	TGTGCCAGTACCGGGACAGGGGGCTCTTCTCGGTATGGCTACACCTTC
TRBJ1-1	TRBD1	TRBV6-5	NA	CASSPPTGVNTEAFF	TGTGCCAGCAGTCCGCCTACAGGGGTGAACACTGAAGCTTTCTTT
TRBJ1-2	TRBD1	TRBV5-4	NA	CASSTGQAPANYGYTF	TGTGCCAGCAGCACCGGACAGGCTCCAGCTAACTATGGCTACACCTTC
TRBJ1-3	TRBD1	TRBV7-8	NA	CASSLHRTGSGNTIYF	TGTGCCAGCAGCTTACATCGGACAGGGTCTGGAAACACCATATATTTT
TRBJ1-3	NA	TRBV5-6	NA	CASSSYPQVLSGNTIYF	TGTGCCAGCAGCTCTTACCCACAGGTGCTCTCTGGAAACACCATATATTTT
TRBJ1-6	TRBD1	TRBV15	NA	CATSSHDRELNSPLHF	TGTGCCACCAGCAGTCACGACAGGGAGCTCAACTCACCCCTCCACTTT
TRBJ1-1	NA	TRBV5-1	NA	CASSEGVRTEAFF	TGCGCCAGCAGCGAGGGAGTACGGACTGAAGCTTTCTTT
TRBJ2-3	TRBD2	TRBV6-8	NA	CASSSGLGGTDTQYF	TGTGCCAGCAGTTCTGGACTAGGGGGCACAGATACGCAGTATTTT
TRBJ1-2	TRBD1	TRBV5-8	NA	CASSSLRDSLRYGYTF	TGTGCCAGCAGCTCACTCCGGGACAGTTTAAGATATGGCTACACCTTC
TRBJ2-7	TRBD2	TRBV19	NA	CANRAGGDNEQYF	TGTGCCAATAGAGCGGGGGGGGACAACGAGCAGTACTTC
TRBJ2-1	NA	TRBV5-5	NA	CASSPMDWDNEQFF	TGTGCCAGCAGCCCGATGGACTGGGACAATGAGCAGTTCTTC
TRBJ1-3	NA	TRBV18	NA	CASSPSAGTGNTIYF	TGTGCCAGCTCACCATCGGCAGGGACTGGAAACACCATATATTTT
TRBJ2-3	NA	TRBV18	once	CASAGVLTDTQYF	TGTGCCAGCGCGGGCGTTCTCACAGATACGCAGTATTTT
TRBJ1-2	NA	TRBV2	NA	CASSAGFGYTF	TGTGCCAGCAGCGCAGGGTTTGGCTACACCTTC
TRBJ1-4	NA	TRBV11-2	NA	CASSLGRIPNEKLFF	TGTGCCAGCAGCTTAGGCAGGATTCCTAATGAAAAACTGTTTTTT
TRBJ2-3	TRBD2	TRBV15	NA	CATSVRTRGPTDTQYF	TGTGCCACCAGCGTAAGGACTAGGGGCCCTACAGATACGCAGTATTTT
TRBJ2-6	NA	TRBV5-1	NA	CASSLVFGEANVLTF	TGCGCCAGCAGCTTGGTTTTTGGAGAGGCCAACGTCCTGACTTTC
TRBJ2-5	NA	TRBV7-8	NA	CASQVGGRETQYF	TGTGCCAGCCAGGTCGGGGGTCGAGAGACCCAGTACTTC
TRBJ1-5	NA	TRBV7-8	NA	CASSPFTSYSNQPQHF	TGTGCCAGCAGCCCCTTCACGTCCTATAGCAATCAGCCCCAGCATTTT
TRBJ1-3	NA	TRBV6-1	NA	CASIGLSGNTIYF	TGTGCCAGTATTGGACTCTCTGGAAACACCATATATTTT
TRBJ2-7	TRBD1	TRBV6-5	NA	CASSSGDRGALYEQYF	TGTGCCAGCAGTTCTGGGGACAGGGGTGCTCTGTACGAGCAGTACTTC
TRBJ1-2	NA	TRBV6-1	NA	CASSAFGYTF	TGTGCCAGCAGTGCCTTTGGCTACACCTTC
TRBJ1-1	TRBD1	TRBV5-4	once	CASSRYGTGLQAEAFF	TGTGCCAGCAGCCGATATGGGACAGGGCTTCAGGCTGAAGCTTTCTTT